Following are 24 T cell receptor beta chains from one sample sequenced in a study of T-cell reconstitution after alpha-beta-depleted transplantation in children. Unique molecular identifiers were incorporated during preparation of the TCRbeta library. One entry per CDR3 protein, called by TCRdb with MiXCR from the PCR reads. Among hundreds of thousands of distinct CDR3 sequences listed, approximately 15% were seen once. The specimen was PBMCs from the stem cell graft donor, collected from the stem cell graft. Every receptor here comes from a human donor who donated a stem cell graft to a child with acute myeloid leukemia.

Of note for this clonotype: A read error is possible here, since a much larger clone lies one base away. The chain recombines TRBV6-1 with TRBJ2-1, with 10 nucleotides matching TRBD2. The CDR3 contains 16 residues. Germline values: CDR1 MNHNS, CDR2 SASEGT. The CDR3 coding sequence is TGTGCCGGCAGACCACTAGCGGGGTCCCCCGGGCATGAGCAGTTCTTC. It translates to CAGRPLAGSPGHEQFF.

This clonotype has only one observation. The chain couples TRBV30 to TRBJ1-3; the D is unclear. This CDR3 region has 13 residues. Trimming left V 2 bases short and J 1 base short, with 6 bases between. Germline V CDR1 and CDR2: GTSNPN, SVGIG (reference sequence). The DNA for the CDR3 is TGTGCCTGGAGTCTCTATTCTGGAAACACCATATATTTT. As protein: CAWSLYSGNTIYF.

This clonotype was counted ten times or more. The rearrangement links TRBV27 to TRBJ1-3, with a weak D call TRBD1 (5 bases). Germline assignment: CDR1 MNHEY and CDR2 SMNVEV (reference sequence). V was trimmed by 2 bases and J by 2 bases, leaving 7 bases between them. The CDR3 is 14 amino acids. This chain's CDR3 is CASSLSRAGNTIYF. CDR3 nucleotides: TGTGCCAGCAGTTTAAGCAGGGCTGGAAACACCATATATTTT.

The CDR3 here is CASSPWRGTNGETQYF. CDR3 in DNA: TGTGCCAGCAGCCCCTGGAGAGGGACGAACGGGGAGACCCAGTACTTC. The chain couples TRBV5-5 to TRBJ2-5; D may be TRBD1 or TRBD2 (5 bases each). The germline V gene has CDR1 SGHKS and CDR2 YYEKEE (reference sequence). V was clipped by 4 bases and J by 5 bases, with 21 bases between them. The CDR3 contains 16 residues. The full variable domain, its missing parts supplied by reference TRBV5-5 and TRBJ2-5, is DAGVTQSPTHLIKTRGQQVTLRCSPISGHKSVSWYQQVLGQGPQFIFQYYEKEERGRGNFPDRFSARQFPNYSSELNVNALLLGDSALYLCASSPWRGTNGETQYFGPGTRLLVL.

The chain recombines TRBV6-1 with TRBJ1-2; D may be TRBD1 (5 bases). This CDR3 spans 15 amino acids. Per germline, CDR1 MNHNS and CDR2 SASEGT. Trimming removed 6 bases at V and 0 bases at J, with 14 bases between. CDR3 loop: CASSLSGRTNYGYTF. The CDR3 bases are TGTGCCAGCAGCCTCTCAGGGAGGACTAACTATGGCTACACCTTC.

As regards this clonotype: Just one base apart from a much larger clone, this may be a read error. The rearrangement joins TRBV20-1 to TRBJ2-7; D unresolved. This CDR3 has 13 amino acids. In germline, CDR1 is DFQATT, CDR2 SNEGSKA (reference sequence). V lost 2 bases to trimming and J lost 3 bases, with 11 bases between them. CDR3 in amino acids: CSARHSDHYEQYF. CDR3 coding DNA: TGCAGTGCTAGACACTCGGACCACTACGAGCAGTACTTC.

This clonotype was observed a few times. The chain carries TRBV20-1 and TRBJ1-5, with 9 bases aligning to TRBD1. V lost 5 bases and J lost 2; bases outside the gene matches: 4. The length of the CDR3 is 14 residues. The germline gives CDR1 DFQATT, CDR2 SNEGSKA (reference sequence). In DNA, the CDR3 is TGCAGTGCTCATAGACAGGGGGGCAATCAGCCCCAGCATTTT. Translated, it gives CSAHRQGGNQPQHF.

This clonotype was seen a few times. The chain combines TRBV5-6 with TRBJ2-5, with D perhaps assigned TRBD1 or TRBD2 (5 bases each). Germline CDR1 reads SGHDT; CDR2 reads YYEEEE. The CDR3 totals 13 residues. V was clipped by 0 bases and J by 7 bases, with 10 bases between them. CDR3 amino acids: CASSLGDLGTQYF. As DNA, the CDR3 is TGTGCCAGCAGCTTGGGGGACCTCGGGACCCAGTACTTC.

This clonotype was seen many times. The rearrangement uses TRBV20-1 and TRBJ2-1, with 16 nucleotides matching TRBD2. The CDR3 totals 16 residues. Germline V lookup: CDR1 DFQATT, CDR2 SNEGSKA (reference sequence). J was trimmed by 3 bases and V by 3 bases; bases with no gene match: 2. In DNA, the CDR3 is TGCAGTGCTAGGGGACTAGCGGGGGGGAACTACAATGAGCAGTTCTTC. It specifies CSARGLAGGNYNEQFF.

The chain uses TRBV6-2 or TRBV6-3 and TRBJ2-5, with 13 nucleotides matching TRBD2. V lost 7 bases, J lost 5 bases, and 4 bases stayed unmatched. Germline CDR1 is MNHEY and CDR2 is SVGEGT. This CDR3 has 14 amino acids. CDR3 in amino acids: CASNRLAGGETQYF. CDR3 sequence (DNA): TGTGCCAGCAATCGACTAGCGGGAGGTGAGACCCAGTACTTC.

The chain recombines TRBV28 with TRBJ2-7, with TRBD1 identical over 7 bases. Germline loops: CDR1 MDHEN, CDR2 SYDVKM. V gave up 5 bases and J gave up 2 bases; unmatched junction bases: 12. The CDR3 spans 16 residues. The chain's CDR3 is CASSKLGQELPYEQYV. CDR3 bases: TGTGCCAGCAGTAAACTAGGACAGGAATTACCCTACGAGCAGTACGTC.

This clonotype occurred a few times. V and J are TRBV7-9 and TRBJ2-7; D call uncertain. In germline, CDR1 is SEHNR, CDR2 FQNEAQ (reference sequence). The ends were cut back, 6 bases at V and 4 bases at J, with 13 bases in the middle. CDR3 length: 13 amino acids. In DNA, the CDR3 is TGTGCCAGCAGATCTGCCAGAGATTACGAGCAGTACTTC. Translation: CASRSARDYEQYF.

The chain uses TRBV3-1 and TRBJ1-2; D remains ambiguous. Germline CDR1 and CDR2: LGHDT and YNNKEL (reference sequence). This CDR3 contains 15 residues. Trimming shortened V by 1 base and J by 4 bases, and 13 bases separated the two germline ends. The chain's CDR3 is CASSQAPQRPYGYTF. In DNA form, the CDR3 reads TGTGCCAGCAGCCAAGCCCCCCAGAGACCCTATGGCTACACCTTC. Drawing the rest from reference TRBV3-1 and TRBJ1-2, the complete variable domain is DTAVSQTPKYLVTQMGNDKSIKCEQNLGHDTMYWYKQDSKKFLKIMFSYNNKELIINETVPNRFSPKSPDKAHLNLHINSLELGDSAVYFCASSQAPQRPYGYTFGSGTRLTVV.

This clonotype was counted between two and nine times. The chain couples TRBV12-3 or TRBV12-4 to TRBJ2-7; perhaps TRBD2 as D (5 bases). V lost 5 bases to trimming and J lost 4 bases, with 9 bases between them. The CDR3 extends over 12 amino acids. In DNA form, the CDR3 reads TGTGCCAGCAGTATCACTAGTTACGAGCAGTACTTC. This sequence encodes CASSITSYEQYF.

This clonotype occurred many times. In DNA, the CDR3 is TGTGCCAGCAGCTTCGCTCAGAACACTGAAGCTTTCTTT. This gives the protein CASSFAQNTEAFF. The rearrangement links TRBV5-5 to TRBJ1-1; D unclear. This CDR3 has 13 amino acids. V was clipped by 2 bases and J by 1 base, with 6 bases between them. Germline V lookup: CDR1 SGHKS, CDR2 YYEKEE (reference sequence). Full variable domain (remainder filled in from reference TRBV5-5 and TRBJ1-1): DAGVTQSPTHLIKTRGQQVTLRCSPISGHKSVSWYQQVLGQGPQFIFQYYEKEERGRGNFPDRFSARQFPNYSSELNVNALLLGDSALYLCASSFAQNTEAFFGQGTRLTVV.

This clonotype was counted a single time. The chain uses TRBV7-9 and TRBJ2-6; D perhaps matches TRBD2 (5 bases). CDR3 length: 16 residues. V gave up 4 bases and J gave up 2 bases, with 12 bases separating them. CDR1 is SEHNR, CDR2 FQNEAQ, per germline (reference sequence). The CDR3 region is CASSSNVRAGANVLTF. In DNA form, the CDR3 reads TGTGCCAGCAGCTCTAATGTGCGGGCTGGGGCCAACGTCCTGACTTTC.

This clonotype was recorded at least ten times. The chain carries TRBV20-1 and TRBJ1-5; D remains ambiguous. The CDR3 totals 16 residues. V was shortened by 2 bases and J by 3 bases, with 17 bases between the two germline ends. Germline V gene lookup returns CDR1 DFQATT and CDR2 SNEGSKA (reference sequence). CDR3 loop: CSARNRGSGNNQPQHF. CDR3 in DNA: TGCAGTGCTAGAAACCGAGGTTCGGGTAACAATCAGCCCCAGCATTTT.

CDR3 coding DNA: TGTGCCAGCAGAATTCACGGGACAGGGCGCGAGCAGTACTTC. This gives the protein CASRIHGTGREQYF. The chain carries TRBV12-3 or TRBV12-4 and TRBJ2-7, with 9 positions matching TRBD1. Trimming cost V 6 bases and J 6 bases; bases outside gene matches: 9. The CDR3 is 14 residues long.

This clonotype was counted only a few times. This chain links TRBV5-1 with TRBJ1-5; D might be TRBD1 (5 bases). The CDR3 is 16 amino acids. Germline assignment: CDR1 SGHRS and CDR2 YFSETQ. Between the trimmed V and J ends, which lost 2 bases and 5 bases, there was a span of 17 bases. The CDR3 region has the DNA TGCGCCAGCAGCTTAGTTCCGGGGCCGGCGGATCAGCCCCAGCATTTT. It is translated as CASSLVPGPADQPQHF.

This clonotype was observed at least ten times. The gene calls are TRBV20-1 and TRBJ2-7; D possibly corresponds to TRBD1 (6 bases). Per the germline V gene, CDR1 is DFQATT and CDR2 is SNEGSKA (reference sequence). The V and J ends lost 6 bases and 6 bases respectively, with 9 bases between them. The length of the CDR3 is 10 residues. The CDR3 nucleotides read TGCAGTGCGGCAGGGGCCGAGCAGTACTTC. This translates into CSAAGAEQYF.

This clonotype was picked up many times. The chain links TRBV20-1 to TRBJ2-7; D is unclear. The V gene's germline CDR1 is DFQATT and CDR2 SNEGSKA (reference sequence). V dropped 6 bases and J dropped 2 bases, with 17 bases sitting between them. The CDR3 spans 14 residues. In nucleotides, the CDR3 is TGCAGTGCAATTCGAGCGATCGCCCCCTACGAGCAGTACTTC. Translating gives CSAIRAIAPYEQYF.

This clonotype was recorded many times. The CDR3 coding sequence is TGCAGTGCTGACCTTCCGGGGGTAAGGAATGAGCAGTTCTTC. It specifies CSADLPGVRNEQFF. The V gene is TRBV20-1, the J gene TRBJ2-1, with D possibly being TRBD2 (6 bases). Trimming left V 5 bases short and J 7 bases short, with 18 bases between. CDR3 size: 14 residues. Per germline, CDR1 DFQATT and CDR2 SNEGSKA (reference sequence).

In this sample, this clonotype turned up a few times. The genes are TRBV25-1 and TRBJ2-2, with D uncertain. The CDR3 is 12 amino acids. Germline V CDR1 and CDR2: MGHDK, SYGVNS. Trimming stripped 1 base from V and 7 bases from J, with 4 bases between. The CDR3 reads CASSESNGELFF. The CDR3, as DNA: TGTGCCAGCAGTGAATCGAACGGGGAGCTGTTTTTT.

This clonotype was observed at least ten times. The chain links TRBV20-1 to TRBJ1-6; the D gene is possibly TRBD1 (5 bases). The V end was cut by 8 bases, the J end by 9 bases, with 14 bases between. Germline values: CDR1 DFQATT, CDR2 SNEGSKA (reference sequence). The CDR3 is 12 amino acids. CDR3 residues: CSSRDRGSPLHF. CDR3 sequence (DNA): TGCAGTTCCAGGGACCGCGGTTCACCCCTCCACTTT.